This TCR beta chain derives from a study of OX40 agonist ivuxolimab in advanced cancers. The method was immunoSEQ multiplex PCR; TCRdb's version includes in-frame clones alone and lacks a portion of them. The sample consists of tens of thousands of clones, 86% of them appearing once. The study's findings and limits: At 0.1 to 3.0 mg/kg and by week 6, CD4+ and CD8+ T cells in the blood had expanded clonally. Expanded clones were, on average, more numerous in CD8+ T cells than in CD4+.

For this clone: No antigen is known for it.

The CDR3 has 16 residues. CDR1 is SGHRS, CDR2 YFSETQ, per germline. J was trimmed by 5 bases and V by 0 bases; bases with no gene match: 2. Autoimmune disease history or systemic immunosuppression led to patient exclusion. This chain links TRBV5-1 with TRBJ2-1; 13 bases agree with TRBD2. This specimen was CD4+ or CD8+ T cells sorted from blood, taken in a trial of the OX40 agonist ivuxolimab. The clonotype comes from an adult with an advanced solid tumor such as melanoma, head and neck, liver or kidney cancer. The DNA of the CDR3 is TGCGCCAGCAGCTTGGGAGGACTAGCGGGGGACAATGAGCAGTTCTTC. Its translation is CASSLGGLAGDNEQFF.